These 15 T cell receptor beta chains were sequenced from one sample in a study of T cells in Graves' hyperthyroidism and ophthalmopathy. From RNA transcripts, TCR beta CDR3 regions were amplified. First-round RT-PCR targeting the TCR CDR3 was performed with the HTBI primer set. MiXCR, run by TCRdb on the multiplex PCR reads, gives a single entry per CDR3 protein. The sample shows 20,000 to 30,000 distinct CDR3 sequences, 45% of them seen only once. Sequenced sample: blood. The receptors here all came from a woman aged 30 to 39 with Graves' hyperthyroidism.

This clonotype is classed as medium-sized. The rearrangement joins TRBV7-3 to TRBJ2-1, with TRBD2 matching over 10 bases. Looked up from germline, CDR1 is SGHTA and CDR2 is FQGTGA. The CDR3 is made up of 13 amino acids. Trimming at V came to 5 bases and at J to 13 bases, leaving 8 bases not matched to a gene. CDR3 sequence: CASSPPSGSSQFF. CDR3 coding DNA: TGTGCCAGCAGCCCCCCTAGCGGGAGTAGTCAGTTCTTC.

The rearrangement links TRBV24-1 to TRBJ2-3, with D tentatively TRBD1 (6 bases). V lost 4 bases and J 0 bases, leaving 16 bases between the germline ends. The CDR3 has 17 amino acids. The germline gives CDR1 KGHDR, CDR2 SFDVKD. DNA for the CDR3: TGTGCCACCAGTGAGTACCCAGGGGCGTCGAGCACAGATACGCAGTATTTT. This gives the protein CATSEYPGASSTDTQYF.

In this sample, this clonotype is medium-sized (0.01 to 0.1%). CDR3 nucleotide sequence: TGCAGTGCTCATGACAGACTCCAGCCCCAGCATTTT. Protein product: CSAHDRLQPQHF. The chain employs TRBV20-1 and TRBJ1-5, with a weak D call TRBD1 (5 bases). CDR1 is DFQATT and CDR2 is SNEGSKA in the germline V gene (reference sequence). Trimming shortened V by 5 bases and J by 7 bases, and 12 bases separated the two germline ends. The CDR3 covers 12 residues.

V gene TRBV20-1 combines with J gene TRBJ2-3, with TRBD2 identical over 11 bases. This CDR3 spans 14 amino acids. J gave up 11 bases and V 2 bases, and 9 bases lay outside the gene matches. CDR1 DFQATT and CDR2 SNEGSKA come from the germline V gene (reference sequence). CDR3 in DNA: TGCAGTGCTAGAACTAGCGGGAGCCACAATGAGCAGTATTTT. Its translation: CSARTSGSHNEQYF.

By share, this clonotype counts as medium-sized. This chain links TRBV10-2 with TRBJ2-1; tentatively, D is TRBD2 (6 bases). The germline V and J ends were trimmed by 7 bases and 8 bases, with 15 bases remaining between them. The CDR3 extends over 13 amino acids. Germline lookup yields CDR1 WSHSY and CDR2 SAAADI. The chain's CDR3 is CASNGGPLDEQFF. The CDR3 nucleotides are TGCGCCAGCAACGGAGGGCCTTTGGATGAGCAGTTCTTC.

V usage is TRBV5-1 and J usage is TRBJ1-4, with TRBD1 matching 10 bases. Germline CDR1 SGHRS, CDR2 YFSETQ. This CDR3 is 14 amino acids long. V lost 4 bases and J lost 6; bases outside the gene matches: 3. CDR3 coding DNA: TGCGCCAGCAGCCGCGGGACAGGGGATGAAAAACTGTTTTTT. Protein product: CASSRGTGDEKLFF.

Of note for this clonotype: The missing conserved phenylalanine or tryptophan at the end of this CDR3 makes a read error likely. No DNA is shown, since the ends of the CDR3 on it are uncertain; the CDR3 is the one TCRdb lists. The V and J genes are TRBV2 and TRBJ2-1; no check of the table's D call, TRBD2, against the DNA was made. The CDR3 adds up to 9 amino acids, both ends counted. Germline CDR1 SNHLY, CDR2 FYNNEI. CDR3 loop: CASSSGLAG.

This clonotype is classed as medium-sized. This chain's CDR3 is CASSSTVTNSPLHF. CDR3 sequence (DNA): TGCGCCAGCAGCTCGACAGTCACGAATTCACCCCTCCACTTT. The chain couples TRBV5-1 to TRBJ1-6; possible D gene TRBD1, 5 bases. CDR3 length: 14 amino acids. V was clipped by 3 bases and J by 7 bases, with 11 bases between them. CDR1 is SGHRS and CDR2 is YFSETQ in the germline V gene.

This clonotype was found many times. The chain couples TRBV27 to TRBJ1-2, with a weak D call TRBD1 (5 bases). The germline V gene encodes CDR1 MNHEY and CDR2 SMNVEV (reference sequence). The CDR3 has 13 amino acids. Between the trimmed V and J ends, which lost 5 bases and 4 bases, there was a span of 11 bases. DNA for the CDR3: TGTGCCAGCAGTCAGGGACGTGGCTATGGCTACACCTTC. Protein sequence: CASSQGRGYGYTF.

J is TRBJ2-5 and V is TRBV15; TRBD2 matches 7 bases. With 3 bases clipped from V and 5 bases from J, the junction kept 9 bases outside the gene matches. The CDR3 is 15 residues long. CDR1 is LNHNV, CDR2 YYDKDF, per germline (reference sequence). The CDR3 region has the DNA TGTGCCACCAGCAGTAACGGACTAGAGGGCGAGACCCAGTACTTC. This translates into CATSSNGLEGETQYF.

Only a few counts were recorded for this clonotype. V and J are TRBV9 and TRBJ2-5, with D possibly being TRBD1 or TRBD2 (6 bases each). The CDR3 runs to 14 residues. The V gene's germline CDR1 is SGDLS and CDR2 YYNGEE. Here the CDR3 DNA reads TGTGCGGGGCTCGGGGGCCGTGACCAAGAGACCCAGTACTTC. Translating it yields CAGLGGRDQETQYF.

The chain is built from TRBV5-4 and TRBJ1-4; a possible D gene is TRBD1 (6 bases). Per the germline V gene, CDR1 is SGHNT and CDR2 is YYREEE (reference sequence). The ends were cut back, 0 bases at V and 7 bases at J, with 13 bases in the middle. The CDR3 is made up of 15 amino acids. The CDR3, as DNA: TGTGCCAGCAGCTTGGACAGGGCGGTAGCTGAAAAACTGTTTTTT. It translates to CASSLDRAVAEKLFF.

V and J are TRBV29-1 and TRBJ1-5; perhaps TRBD1 as D (6 bases). The V end was cut by 6 bases, the J end by 16 bases, with 31 bases between. The CDR3 runs 15 residues. In germline, CDR1 is SQVTM, CDR2 ANQGSEA. CDR3 amino acids: CSVETGTRGSQPRHF. The CDR3 nucleotides are TGCAGCGTAGAGACCGGGACAAGGGGCTCTCAGCCCCGACATTTT.

This clonotype was seen repeatedly, ten times or more. This rearrangement joins TRBV14 to TRBJ1-4; 8 bases agree with TRBD1. V was pared by 2 bases and J by 5 bases, with 4 bases of the junction left unmatched. Germline CDR1 reads SGHDN; CDR2 reads FVKESK. CDR3 length: 15 residues. The CDR3 nucleotides are TGTGCCAGCAGCCAATGGGGACAGGCGAATGAAAAACTGTTTTTT. Amino acid sequence: CASSQWGQANEKLFF.

The chain uses TRBV30 and TRBJ2-2; TRBD2 agrees at 7 bases. Germline-derived CDR1 and CDR2 are GTSNPN and SVGIG (reference sequence). CDR3 size: 15 residues. J gave up 7 bases and V 4 bases, and 12 bases lay outside the gene matches. The CDR3 loop reads CAWISKAGVSGELFF. The CDR3 DNA is TGTGCCTGGATATCAAAGGCGGGAGTAAGCGGGGAGCTGTTTTTT.